The 22 T cell receptor beta chains in this list originate from one sample, sequenced in a study of shared clonotypes between healthy human individuals. Here immunoSEQ multiplex PCR was the method, and the copy in TCRdb shows in-frame clones only, minus some. This sample has about 2.4 million clones, with around 94% found just once. The specimen sequenced was naive CD4+ T cells sorted from blood. Subset denoted: CD45RA+ positively selected. Receptor source: a man between 18 and 29 years old in good health.

The chain carries TRBV19 and TRBJ1-3; 9 nucleotides agree with TRBD1. Germline V gene sequence: CDR1 LNHDA, CDR2 SQIVND (reference sequence). After removal of 9 bases from V and 3 bases from J, the junction contained 6 bases not matched to a gene. The CDR3 loop spans 14 amino acids. The CDR3 loop reads CASQTGGLGNTIYF. DNA for the CDR3: TGTGCCAGCCAGACAGGGGGGCTTGGAAACACCATATATTTT.

This clone came up once. This sample includes further DNA sequences coding for the same CDR3. This sequence joins TRBV25-1 and TRBJ2-7; D is ambiguous. Looked up from germline, CDR1 is MGHDK and CDR2 is SYGVNS. V was pared by 8 bases and J by 3 bases, with 8 bases between. This CDR3 is 11 amino acids long. The CDR3 DNA reads TGTGCCAGCCGTCGCAGCTACGAGCAGTACTTC. Its protein is CASRRSYEQYF.

This chain joins TRBV29-1 and TRBJ1-1, with D hard to call. The CDR3 loop spans 13 amino acids. Per the germline V gene, CDR1 is SQVTM and CDR2 is ANQGSEA. V shed 8 bases and J shed 10 bases, with 23 bases lying between them. CDR3 sequence (DNA): TGCAGCCCGATTGACTTGGGTTCTATCGGAGCTTTCTTT. Its translation: CSPIDLGSIGAFF.

V gene TRBV7-2 combines with J gene TRBJ2-3, with D perhaps matching TRBD2 (6 bases). This CDR3 contains 11 residues. Germline V gene sequence: CDR1 SGHTA, CDR2 FQGNSA. Trimming stripped 3 bases from V and 14 bases from J, with 12 bases between. In DNA, the CDR3 is TGTGCCAGCAGCTTTACGGGAGTCTTGTATTTT. It encodes CASSFTGVLYF.

The V call is TRBV5-3, the J call TRBJ1-3, with 8 bases fitting TRBD1. TRBV5-3 is reported as an ORF; its role is uncertain. The CDR3 spans 15 residues. V was clipped by 4 bases and J by 0 bases; unmatched bases: 3. CDR3 residues: CARSQGQVSGNTIYF. The CDR3 DNA is TGTGCCAGAAGCCAGGGACAGGTCTCTGGAAACACCATATATTTT.

The chain couples TRBV27 to TRBJ2-7, with D perhaps matching TRBD2 (6 bases). Trimming took 6 bases from V and 3 from J, leaving 15 bases between them. CDR1 is MNHEY and CDR2 is SMNVEV in the germline V gene (reference sequence). The CDR3 totals 14 residues. For the CDR3, the DNA is TGTGCCAGCAGCTCGCTGACTAGACGCTACGAGCAGTACTTC. Its protein product is CASSSLTRRYEQYF.

This chain connects TRBV6-1 to TRBJ1-1; D is possibly TRBD1 (6 bases). The CDR3 covers 14 residues. Germline values: CDR1 MNHNS, CDR2 SASEGT. V was trimmed by 7 bases and J by 7 bases, leaving 19 bases between them. CDR3 sequence (DNA): TGTGCCAGCAAGGGGGGCGCGGATGAGGGTGAAGCTTTCTTT. Translated, it gives CASKGGADEGEAFF.

A remark on this clone: At one end the junction does not follow the germline gene, possibly because of a read error. The chain couples TRBV6-6 to TRBJ2-7; D is possibly TRBD2 (7 bases). The germline V gene has CDR1 MNHNY and CDR2 SVGAGI (reference sequence). The CDR3 spans 14 residues. The CDR3 DNA follows: TGTGCCATCAGTGACTACGGGGGGCGGTACGAGCAGTACTTC. Encoded protein: CAISDYGGRYEQYF.

V gene TRBV5-4 combines with J gene TRBJ1-6; weak D call: TRBD1 (5 bases). V lost 2 bases and J lost 6, with 6 bases in between. Germline V gene lookup returns CDR1 SGHNT and CDR2 YYREEE (reference sequence). This CDR3 has 13 residues. The CDR3 DNA reads TGTGCCAGCAGCTTCGACAGTAATTCACCCCTCCACTTT. This gives the protein CASSFDSNSPLHF. The full variable domain, in which reference TRBV5-4 and TRBJ1-6 provide the parts outside the CDR3, is ETGVTQSPTHLIKTRGQQVTLRCSSQSGHNTVSWYQQALGQGPQFIFQYYREEENGRGNFPPRFSGLQFPNYSSELNVNALELDDSALYLCASSFDSNSPLHFGNGTRLTVT.

V is TRBV7-2 and J is TRBJ2-5; D gene ambiguous. Matching the DNA end better, TRBJ2-7 makes the J call doubtful. The CDR3 sequence is 13 residues long. Germline CDR1 reads SGHTA; CDR2 reads FQGNSA. The CDR3 region has the DNA TGTGCCAGCAGCTTAGCGGGAACCTACGAGCAGTACTTC. Protein: CASSLAGTYEQYF.

The V call is TRBV6-6, the J call TRBJ1-2; 7 bases match TRBD1. CDR3 size: 13 residues. The V and J ends lost 7 bases and 8 bases, in that order; junction bases with no gene match: 10. The germline CDR1 and CDR2 sequences are MNHNY and SVGAGI (reference sequence). The CDR3 spells CASNEGGVSGYTF. As DNA, the CDR3 is TGTGCCAGCAACGAAGGGGGCGTGTCGGGCTACACCTTC.

The J gene is TRBJ2-1, the V gene TRBV5-6; a weak D match, TRBD1 (5 bases). Germline CDR1 SGHDT, CDR2 YYEEEE. V was trimmed by 4 bases and J by 7 bases, leaving 9 bases between them. The CDR3 is 12 amino acids. As DNA, the CDR3 is TGTGCCAGCAGCGCCAGGGTTAATGAGCAGTTCTTC. This gives the protein CASSARVNEQFF.

This clone was seen only once. The V gene is TRBV13, the J gene TRBJ2-1; tentative D call: TRBD2 (7 bases). This CDR3 spans 13 amino acids. Germline CDR1 and CDR2: PRHDT and FYEKMQ (reference sequence). Trimming cost V 5 bases and J 8 bases, with 13 bases left between them. CDR3: CASSPPRGHEQFF. The CDR3 nucleotides are TGTGCCAGCAGCCCCCCGCGGGGGCATGAGCAGTTCTTC.

The rearrangement joins TRBV7-2 to TRBJ2-2, with 9 positions matching TRBD2. Germline lookup yields CDR1 SGHTA and CDR2 FQGNSA. This CDR3 is 14 amino acids long. J was trimmed by 7 bases and V by 3 bases; bases with no gene match: 3. CDR3 DNA: TGTGCCAGCAGCTTGACTAGCGGAGGCGGGGAGCTGTTTTTT. Amino acid sequence: CASSLTSGGGELFF.

This chain joins TRBV12-5 and TRBJ1-5, with D tentatively TRBD1 (5 bases). The CDR3 has 16 residues. Trimming shortened V by 0 bases and J by 7 bases, and 16 bases separated the two germline ends. The germline CDR1 and CDR2 sequences are LGHNT and FRNRAP. The CDR3, as DNA: TGTGCTAGTGGTTTGGTCAAGGAGGGGAAGCGGCAGCCCCAGCATTTT. Amino acid sequence: CASGLVKEGKRQPQHF.

This clone was seen a single time. The chain couples TRBV7-2 to TRBJ1-5, with D perhaps matching TRBD1 (6 bases). The CDR3 covers 14 residues. Germline V CDR1 and CDR2: SGHTA, FQGNSA. Trimming removed 5 bases from V and 2 bases from J, with 10 bases in between. CDR3 amino acids: CASSDRQGNQPQHF. The DNA for the CDR3 is TGTGCCAGCAGCGACCGACAGGGCAATCAGCCCCAGCATTTT.

This chain joins TRBV28 and TRBJ2-7; D gene uncertain. Trimming left V 4 bases short and J 0 bases short, with 13 bases between. The CDR3 totals 15 residues. The germline V gene has CDR1 MDHEN and CDR2 SYDVKM. CDR3 DNA sequence: TGTGCCAGCAGTTCAATCAGTGATAGCTCCTACGAGCAGTACTTC. It specifies CASSSISDSSYEQYF.

The genes are TRBV10-3 and TRBJ2-7; D may be TRBD1 or TRBD2 (6 bases each). V was cut by 3 bases and J by 5 bases, with 11 bases left in between. CDR1 and CDR2 from the germline V gene are ENHRY and SYGVKD. The CDR3 is 13 amino acids. The CDR3 DNA reads TGTGCCATCAGTGACCCTAGGGGGGACGAGCAGTACTTC. It specifies CAISDPRGDEQYF.

The chain recombines TRBV7-2 with TRBJ2-5; D is perhaps TRBD2 (5 bases). Germline V gene sequence: CDR1 SGHTA, CDR2 FQGNSA. There are 14 residues in the CDR3. The V end was cut by 5 bases, the J end by 4 bases, with 14 bases between. CDR3 residues: CASSPPPLGETQYF. The CDR3 bases are TGTGCCAGCAGCCCCCCCCCACTAGGAGAGACCCAGTACTTC.

The CDR3 protein is CAWWGQENYGYTF. In DNA, the CDR3 is TGTGCCTGGTGGGGACAGGAGAACTATGGCTACACCTTC. This chain uses TRBV30 with TRBJ1-2; 8 bases match TRBD1. Unmatched junction bases numbered 4, after V lost 5 bases and J lost 2 bases. This CDR3 region has 13 residues. Germline V CDR1 and CDR2: GTSNPN, SVGIG (reference sequence). The entire variable domain, with the rest obtained from reference TRBV30 and TRBJ1-2, is as follows: SQTIHQWPATLVQPVGSPLSLECTVEGTSNPNLYWYRQAAGRGLQLLFYSVGIGQISSEVPQNLSASRPQDRQFILSSKKLLLSDSGFYLCAWWGQENYGYTFGSGTRLTVV.

The chain uses TRBV7-9 and TRBJ2-5; D is perhaps TRBD2 (6 bases). The DNA end lines up better with TRBJ2-7; the J call may be wrong. CDR1 and CDR2 (germline): SEHNR, FQNEAQ (reference sequence). The CDR3 loop spans 16 amino acids. CDR3 loop: CASSLAGRGPSYEQYF. CDR3 nucleotides: TGTGCCAGCAGCTTAGCGGGGCGGGGCCCCTCCTACGAGCAGTACTTC.

Worth noting for this clone: At one of its ends the junction is not consistent with the germline gene, which may arise from a read error. This chain connects TRBV6-6 to TRBJ1-1; D is perhaps TRBD1 (5 bases). The CDR3 sequence is 15 residues long. From germline, CDR1 is MNHNY and CDR2 SVGAGI (reference sequence). The CDR3 sequence is CASTYRGSLNTEAFF. The CDR3 bases are TGTGCCAGCACTTACCGGGGGTCCTTGAACACTGAAGCTTTCTTT.